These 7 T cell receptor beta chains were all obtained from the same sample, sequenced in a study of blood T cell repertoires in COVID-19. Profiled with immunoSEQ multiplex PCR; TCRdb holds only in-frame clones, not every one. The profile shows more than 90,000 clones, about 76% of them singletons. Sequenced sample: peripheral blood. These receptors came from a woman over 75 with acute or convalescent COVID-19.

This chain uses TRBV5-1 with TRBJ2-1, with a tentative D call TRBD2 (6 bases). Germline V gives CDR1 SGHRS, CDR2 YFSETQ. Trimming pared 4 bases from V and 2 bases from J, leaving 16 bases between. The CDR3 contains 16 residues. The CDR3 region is CASSPGSPTTYNEQFF. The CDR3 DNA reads TGCGCCAGCAGCCCCGGGAGCCCAACGACCTACAATGAGCAGTTCTTC. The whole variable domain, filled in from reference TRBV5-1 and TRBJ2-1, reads KAGVTQTPRYLIKTRGQQVTLSCSPISGHRSVSWYQQTPGQGLQFLFEYFSETQRNKGNFPGRFSGRQFSNSRSEMNVSTLELGDSALYLCASSPGSPTTYNEQFFGPGTRLTVL.

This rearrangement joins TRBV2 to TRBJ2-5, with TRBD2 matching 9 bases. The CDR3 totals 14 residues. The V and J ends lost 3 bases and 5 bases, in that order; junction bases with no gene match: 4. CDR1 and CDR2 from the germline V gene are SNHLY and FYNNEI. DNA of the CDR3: TGTGCCAGCAGTGAGGTAGCGGGAGTCGAGACCCAGTACTTC. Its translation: CASSEVAGVETQYF.

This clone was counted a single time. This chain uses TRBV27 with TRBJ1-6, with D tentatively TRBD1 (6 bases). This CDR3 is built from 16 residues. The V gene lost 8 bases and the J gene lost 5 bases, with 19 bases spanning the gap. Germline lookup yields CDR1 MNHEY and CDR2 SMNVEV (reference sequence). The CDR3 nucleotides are TGTGCCAGCGCCCGCCCCGGGACACCGAATAATTCACCCCTCCACTTT. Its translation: CASARPGTPNNSPLHF.

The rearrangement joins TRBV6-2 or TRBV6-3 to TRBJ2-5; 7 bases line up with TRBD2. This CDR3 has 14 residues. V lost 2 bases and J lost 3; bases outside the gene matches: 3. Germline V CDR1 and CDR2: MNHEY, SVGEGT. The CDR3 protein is CASSYSLAEETQYF. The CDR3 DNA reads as TGTGCCAGCAGTTACAGCCTAGCGGAAGAGACCCAGTACTTC.

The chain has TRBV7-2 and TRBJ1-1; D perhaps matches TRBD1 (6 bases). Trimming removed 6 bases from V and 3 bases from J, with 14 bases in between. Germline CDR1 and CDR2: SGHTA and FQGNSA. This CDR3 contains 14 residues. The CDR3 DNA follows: TGTGCCAGCAGGCCTGGACAGCACTACACTGAAGCTTTCTTT. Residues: CASRPGQHYTEAFF.

CDR3 nucleotide sequence: TGTGCCAGCAGCCCGATGACAGGAACCAACGTCCTGACTTTC. Translating it yields CASSPMTGTNVLTF. The chain has TRBV7-2 and TRBJ2-6; D is perhaps TRBD1 (6 bases). The germline V and J ends were trimmed by 5 bases and 8 bases, with 13 bases remaining between them. Germline assignment: CDR1 SGHTA and CDR2 FQGNSA. The CDR3 extends over 14 amino acids.

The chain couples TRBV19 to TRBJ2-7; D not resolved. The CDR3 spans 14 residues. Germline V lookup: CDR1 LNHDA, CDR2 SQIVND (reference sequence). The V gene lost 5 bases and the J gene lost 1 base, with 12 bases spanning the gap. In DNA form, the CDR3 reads TGTGCCAGTAGTTCCCCCCAGAGGTCCTACGAGCAGTACTTC. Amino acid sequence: CASSSPQRSYEQYF.